The entry that follows covers one T cell receptor beta chain sequence. As processed by the authors: By means of reference gene primer amplification, nucleated cell counts were estimated. Clones were read by immunoSEQ multiplex PCR, and TCRdb kept only the in-frame ones, dropping some. Clone size and the V and J calls come from that table; the DNA yielded D and trimming. The sample comprises hundreds of thousands of clones, around 89% of which are singletons, and roughly 4.3% rests with the top ten. These data belong to a study of blood T cell repertoires in COVID-19. Turning to the study itself: Samples representing acute and convalescent COVID-19 were sourced from the United States, Italy and Spain. PBMCs, B-cell-depleted T cells, or T cells were the source of the cDNA or gDNA that made up the material.

The V and J ends lost 6 bases and 6 bases, in that order; junction bases with no gene match: 11. The CDR3 runs to 15 residues. Germline V gene lookup returns CDR1 SGHAT and CDR2 FQNNGV. This sequence joins TRBV11-2 and TRBJ2-1, with 7 bases identical to TRBD1. Sequenced sample: peripheral blood. This receptor was taken from a woman under 40 with acute or convalescent COVID-19. Written as DNA, the CDR3 is TGTGCCAGCAGTCCCTCCGGGACAGTAGGCAATGAGCAGTTCTTC. This codes for CASSPSGTVGNEQFF.